One sample yielded the 19 T cell receptor beta chains listed below, sequenced in a study of blood T cell repertoires in COVID-19. This table comes from immunoSEQ multiplex PCR, and its TCRdb copy is limited to in-frame clones, with some not included. Among fewer than 150,000 clones listed, around nine tenths were seen once. Source material: peripheral blood. The source is a middle-aged woman with acute or convalescent COVID-19.

This chain links TRBV5-8 with TRBJ1-4, with TRBD1 matching over 9 bases. Germline V gene lookup returns CDR1 SGHTS and CDR2 YDEGEE. The V gene end was trimmed by 2 bases and the J gene end by 8 bases; junction bases not matched to a gene: 4. The length of the CDR3 is 14 residues. The CDR3, as DNA: TGTGCCAGCAGCTTAAGACAGGGGGAAGAAAAACTGTTTTTT. It translates to CASSLRQGEEKLFF.

V gene TRBV9 combines with J gene TRBJ2-5, with TRBD1 as a possible D gene (6 bases). The CDR3 runs 14 residues. CDR1 is SGDLS and CDR2 is YYNGEE in the germline V gene. V lost 7 bases and J 5 bases, leaving 18 bases between the germline ends. As DNA, the CDR3 is TGTGCCAGCGGGCCTGGGGGCGCCCAGGAGACCCAGTACTTC. Amino acids: CASGPGGAQETQYF.

V is TRBV6-2 or TRBV6-3 and J is TRBJ2-7, with TRBD1 matching over 8 bases. Germline CDR1 MNHEY, CDR2 SVGEGT. The CDR3 is 13 residues long. J was trimmed by 3 bases and V by 5 bases; bases with no gene match: 3. The CDR3 spells CASSGDRHYEQYF. CDR3 bases: TGTGCCAGCAGTGGGGACAGGCACTACGAGCAGTACTTC.

The chain couples TRBV10-3 to TRBJ2-3; the match to TRBD2 covers 15 bases. With 3 bases clipped from V and 3 bases from J, the junction kept 4 bases outside the gene matches. Germline CDR1 is ENHRY and CDR2 is SYGVKD. The CDR3 spans 17 residues. The CDR3: CAISEGLAGGHTDTQYF. CDR3 in DNA: TGTGCCATCAGTGAAGGACTAGCGGGAGGGCATACAGATACGCAGTATTTT.

In this sample, this clone turned up a few times. This rearrangement joins TRBV6-1 to TRBJ1-2; 9 bases are a match to TRBD1. Germline lookup yields CDR1 MNHNS and CDR2 SASEGT. This CDR3 has 15 amino acids. V lost 3 bases, J lost 5 bases, and 7 bases stayed unmatched. The CDR3 region is CASSDPGQGWYGYTF. CDR3 bases: TGTGCCAGCAGTGACCCGGGACAGGGATGGTATGGCTACACCTTC.

The count of this clone is one. The V and J genes are TRBV7-2 and TRBJ2-2, with a tentative D call TRBD2 (6 bases). This CDR3 comprises 16 residues. Germline-derived CDR1 and CDR2 are SGHTA and FQGNSA. The V end was cut by 2 bases, the J end by 1 base, with 11 bases between. In DNA, the CDR3 is TGTGCCAGCAGCTTACATGGTAGCGGGAACACCGGGGAGCTGTTTTTT. It translates to CASSLHGSGNTGELFF.

CDR3 amino acids: CASSLDYSNQPQHF. Here the CDR3 DNA reads TGCGCCAGCAGCTTAGACTATAGCAATCAGCCCCAGCATTTT. This sequence joins TRBV5-1 and TRBJ1-5; D is uncertain. Germline V gene lookup returns CDR1 SGHRS and CDR2 YFSETQ. Trimming cost V 2 bases and J 0 bases, with 6 bases left between them. This CDR3 has 14 residues.

The J gene is TRBJ2-3, the V gene TRBV6-6; tentatively, D is TRBD2 (5 bases). CDR1 and CDR2 from the germline V gene are MNHNY and SVGAGI (reference sequence). CDR3 length: 16 residues. V was cut by 0 bases and J by 2 bases, with 12 bases left in between. The CDR3 DNA follows: TGTGCCAGCAGTTACTCGACGAGCGGCAACACAGATACGCAGTATTTT. The encoded protein is CASSYSTSGNTDTQYF.

The chain employs TRBV2 and TRBJ2-2; TRBD1 is a possible D gene (5 bases). Trimming removed 6 bases from V and 2 bases from J, with 7 bases in between. This CDR3 spans 13 amino acids. CDR1 is SNHLY and CDR2 is FYNNEI in the germline V gene. The DNA for the CDR3 is TGTGCCAGCAGCACAGGCAACACCGGGGAGCTGTTTTTT. Protein sequence: CASSTGNTGELFF. The complete variable domain, with remaining parts taken from reference TRBV2 and TRBJ2-2, reads EPEVTQTPSHQVTQMGQEVILRCVPISNHLYFYWYRQILGQKVEFLVSFYNNEISEKSEIFDDQFSVERPDGSNFTLKIRSTKLEDSAMYFCASSTGNTGELFFGEGSRLTVL.

This sequence joins TRBV12-3 or TRBV12-4 and TRBJ1-4; 9 nucleotides match TRBD1. The length of the CDR3 is 13 residues. The V and J ends lost 5 bases and 9 bases, in that order; junction bases with no gene match: 4. The CDR3 loop reads CASSPGTGKKLFF. CDR3 bases: TGTGCCAGCAGTCCCGGGACAGGGAAAAAACTGTTTTTT.

The V call is TRBV7-8, the J call TRBJ1-3; TRBD1 might be the D (6 bases). This CDR3 is built from 12 residues. Germline lookup yields CDR1 SGHVS and CDR2 FQNEAQ. V lost 5 bases to trimming and J lost 6 bases, with 8 bases between them. DNA of the CDR3: TGTGCCAGCAGCCCGGGACAAAACACCATATATTTT. This codes for CASSPGQNTIYF.

The gene calls are TRBV9 and TRBJ2-5; a weak D match, TRBD1 (5 bases). The CDR3 loop spans 14 amino acids. The germline V and J ends were trimmed by 1 base and 5 bases, with 12 bases remaining between them. The germline gives CDR1 SGDLS, CDR2 YYNGEE. This CDR3 is CASSVFWGAETQYF. The CDR3 DNA reads as TGTGCCAGCAGCGTATTTTGGGGCGCTGAGACCCAGTACTTC.

V usage is TRBV12-3 or TRBV12-4 and J usage is TRBJ2-7, with D unclear. There are 13 residues in the CDR3. V was trimmed by 3 bases and J by 3 bases, leaving 9 bases between them. The CDR3: CASSFPPRYEQYF. The CDR3 region has the DNA TGTGCCAGCAGTTTCCCTCCGCGCTACGAGCAGTACTTC.

The chain is built from TRBV11-2 and TRBJ1-1; D not resolved. From germline, CDR1 is SGHAT and CDR2 FQNNGV. The CDR3 extends over 13 amino acids. V lost 3 bases and J 1 base, leaving 6 bases between the germline ends. CDR3 region: CASSFLENTEAFF. The CDR3 nucleotides are TGTGCCAGCAGCTTTCTAGAGAACACTGAAGCTTTCTTT. The whole variable domain, remainder taken from reference TRBV11-2 and TRBJ1-1, is EAGVAQSPRYKIIEKRQSVAFWCNPISGHATLYWYQQILGQGPKLLIQFQNNGVVDDSQLPKDRFSAERLKGVDSTLKIQPAKLEDSAVYLCASSFLENTEAFFGQGTRLTVV.

The rearrangement links TRBV24-1 to TRBJ2-2; 10 bases fit TRBD1. Germline CDR1 KGHDR, CDR2 SFDVKD. V was pared by 4 bases and J by 5 bases, with 9 bases of the junction left unmatched. The CDR3 contains 17 residues. This chain's CDR3 is CATSDLGQGERTGELFF. CDR3 nucleotides: TGTGCCACCAGTGACCTCGGACAGGGGGAAAGGACCGGGGAGCTGTTTTTT.

V is TRBV6-6 and J is TRBJ1-2; no definite D call. Germline CDR1 and CDR2: MNHNY and SVGAGI (reference sequence). Trimming took 10 bases from V and 3 from J, leaving 9 bases between them. The CDR3 is made up of 11 amino acids. CDR3 DNA sequence: TGTGCCACCATGAGGGACTATGGCTACACCTTC. Translating it yields CATMRDYGYTF.

This chain joins TRBV13 and TRBJ2-1; D is possibly TRBD2 (5 bases). V shed 1 base and J shed 10 bases, with 14 bases lying between them. The CDR3 runs to 14 residues. CDR1 PRHDT and CDR2 FYEKMQ come from the germline V gene (reference sequence). Here the CDR3 reads CASSLELGLGEQFF. The CDR3 DNA reads as TGTGCCAGCAGCTTAGAACTAGGGCTTGGGGAGCAGTTCTTC.

V gene TRBV5-1 combines with J gene TRBJ1-6; D remains ambiguous. This CDR3 is built from 16 residues. Trimming took 0 bases from V and 6 from J, leaving 13 bases between them. Germline V gene sequence: CDR1 SGHRS, CDR2 YFSETQ. In DNA, the CDR3 is TGCGCCAGCAGCTTGGCCGGAGAGTGGATTAATTCACCCCTCCACTTT. Its protein is CASSLAGEWINSPLHF.

The chain carries TRBV7-9 and TRBJ2-7, with 8 bases identical to TRBD1. V lost 5 bases, J lost 5 bases, and 14 bases stayed unmatched. The length of the CDR3 is 16 residues. Germline loops: CDR1 SEHNR, CDR2 FQNEAQ (reference sequence). The CDR3 is CASSLGQGHFFNEQYF. The CDR3 DNA reads as TGTGCCAGCAGCCTTGGACAGGGCCACTTTTTTAACGAGCAGTACTTC.